This is a list of T cell receptor beta chains from one sample in a study of patients and donors after allogeneic stem cell transplantation. TCRdb independently ran MiXCR on the RT-PCR reads; one entry per CDR3 protein. The sample has 920,000 or so distinct CDR3 sequences; about a sixth are singletons. The sequenced sample consisted of blood, either unsorted or a sorted T cell fraction (not recorded which). Source of these receptors: a human donor who was either an allogeneic HSCT recipient or a stem cell or donor lymphocyte infusion donor (not recorded which). It is not recorded whose cells these are; they may come from a transplant donor. Both conserved end residues are part of each CDR3. D genes are given only for firm matches. Only some rows state a clone size, as once, few, many or a class for expanded clones.

J gene: TRBJ2-6
clone size: few
D gene: NA
V gene: TRBV5-1
CDR3 protein: CASSLDRNSGANVLTF
CDR3 DNA: TGCGCCAGCAGCTTGGATAGAAACTCTGGGGCCAACGTCCTGACTTTC

J gene: TRBJ2-7
clone size: NA
D gene: NA
V gene: TRBV21-1
CDR3 protein: CASSLTRSSSGSYEQYF
CDR3 DNA: TGTGCCAGCAGCCTTACGAGATCGTCTAGCGGGAGTTACGAGCAGTACTTC

J gene: TRBJ2-5
clone size: NA
D gene: NA
V gene: TRBV5-6
CDR3 protein: CASRLYSSGQETQYF
CDR3 DNA: TGTGCCAGCAGGCTGTACTCCTCGGGCCAAGAGACCCAGTACTTC

J gene: TRBJ2-1
clone size: few
D gene: NA
V gene: TRBV7-9
CDR3 protein: CASSSSQDSSYNEQFF
CDR3 DNA: TGTGCCAGCAGCTCATCACAGGACAGCTCCTACAATGAGCAGTTCTTC

J gene: TRBJ1-2
clone size: many
D gene: NA
V gene: TRBV20-1
CDR3 protein: CSAREGGGMLYGYTF
CDR3 DNA: TGCAGTGCTAGAGAAGGGGGGGGGATGCTCTATGGCTACACCTTC

J gene: TRBJ2-3
clone size: NA
D gene: NA
V gene: TRBV20-1
CDR3 protein: CSAPLHQPTSTDTQYF
CDR3 DNA: TGCAGTGCGCCATTACACCAACCTACGAGCACAGATACGCAGTATTTT

J gene: TRBJ2-7
clone size: NA
D gene: NA
V gene: TRBV9
CDR3 protein: CASSLNPRSEQYF
CDR3 DNA: TGTGCCAGCAGTCTAAATCCTCGGTCCGAGCAGTACTTC

J gene: TRBJ2-3
clone size: NA
D gene: TRBD1
V gene: TRBV7-2
CDR3 protein: CASNLQGASTDTQYF
CDR3 DNA: TGTGCCAGCAACCTACAGGGGGCGAGCACAGATACGCAGTATTTT

J gene: TRBJ2-7
clone size: NA
D gene: TRBD1
V gene: TRBV5-1
CDR3 protein: CASSSTGEEQYF
CDR3 DNA: TGCGCCAGCAGCTCTACAGGGGAGGAGCAGTACTTC

J gene: TRBJ1-2
clone size: NA
D gene: NA
V gene: TRBV6-2/TRBV6-3
CDR3 protein: CASRRGLGPNYGYTF
CDR3 DNA: TGTGCCAGCAGACGTGGACTCGGCCCTAACTATGGCTACACCTTC

J gene: TRBJ1-1
clone size: NA
D gene: NA
V gene: TRBV12-3/TRBV12-4
CDR3 protein: CASSFTGLGTEAFF
CDR3 DNA: TGTGCCAGCAGTTTTACAGGGCTTGGCACTGAAGCTTTCTTT

J gene: TRBJ2-7
clone size: NA
D gene: NA
V gene: TRBV4-1
CDR3 protein: CASSQEILRAGSYEQYF
CDR3 DNA: TGCGCCAGCAGCCAAGAGATCTTGCGGGCTGGGTCCTACGAGCAGTACTTC

J gene: TRBJ1-5
clone size: few
D gene: TRBD1
V gene: TRBV6-1
CDR3 protein: CASTPFRTGGSQPQHF
CDR3 DNA: TGTGCCAGCACCCCGTTCCGGACAGGGGGCAGTCAGCCCCAGCATTTT

J gene: TRBJ2-1
clone size: few
D gene: NA
V gene: TRBV7-9
CDR3 protein: CASSLNLFFDEQFF
CDR3 DNA: TGTGCCAGCAGCCTCAACCTTTTTTTCGATGAGCAGTTCTTC